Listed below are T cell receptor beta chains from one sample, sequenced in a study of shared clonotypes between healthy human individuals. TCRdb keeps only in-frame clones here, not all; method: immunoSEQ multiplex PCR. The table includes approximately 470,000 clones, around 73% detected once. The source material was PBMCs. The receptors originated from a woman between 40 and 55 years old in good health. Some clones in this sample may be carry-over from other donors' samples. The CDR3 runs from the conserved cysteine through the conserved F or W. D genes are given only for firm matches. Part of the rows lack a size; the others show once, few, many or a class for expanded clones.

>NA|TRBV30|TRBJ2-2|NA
TGTGCCTCCCCATTTAGCGAGCCCGGGGAGCTGTTTTTT
CASPFSEPGELFF
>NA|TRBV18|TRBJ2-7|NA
TGTGCCAGCTCAACCGACACCAATGGCGAGCAGTACTTC
CASSTDTNGEQYF
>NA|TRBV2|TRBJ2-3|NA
TGTGCCAGCAGTGGGGGTACCCGCACAGATACGCAGTATTTT
CASSGGTRTDTQYF
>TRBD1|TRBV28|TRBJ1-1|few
TGTGCCAGCAGTTCCTCAGGGGGCAGTGCTGAAGCTTTCTTT
CASSSSGGSAEAFF
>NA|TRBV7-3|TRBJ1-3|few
TGTGCCAGCAGCCCAGACAGGGGAAACACCATATATTTT
CASSPDRGNTIYF
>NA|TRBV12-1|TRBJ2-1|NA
TGTGCCAGCAGCTTTGCGGGAGCTTCCTACAATGAGCAGTTCTTC
CASSFAGASYNEQFF
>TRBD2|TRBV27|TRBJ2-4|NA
TGTGCCAGCAGTTTGTTGGCGGGAGGAGCCAAAAACATTCAGTACTTC
CASSLLAGGAKNIQYF
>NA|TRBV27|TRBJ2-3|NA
TGTGCCAGCAGTTTCCAAGGGGGTTCGCAGTATTTT
CASSFQGGSQYF
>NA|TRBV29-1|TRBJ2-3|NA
TGCAGCGGGGGCGGGCAGGACACAGATACGCAGTATTTT
CSGGGQDTDTQYF
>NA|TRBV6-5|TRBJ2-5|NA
TGTGCCAGCAGTTACGGGCATCACCAAGAGACCCAGTACTTC
CASSYGHHQETQYF
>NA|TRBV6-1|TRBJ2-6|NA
TGTGCCAGCGCGTTATCTGGGGCCAACGTCCTGACTTTC
CASALSGANVLTF
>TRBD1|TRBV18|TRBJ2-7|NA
TGTGCCAGCTCACCACCGACGAGACAGGGGAACGAGCAGTACTTC
CASSPPTRQGNEQYF
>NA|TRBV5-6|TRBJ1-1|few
TGTGCCAGCAGCTTGTTAAGAGACCGGAACACTGAAGCTTTCTTT
CASSLLRDRNTEAFF
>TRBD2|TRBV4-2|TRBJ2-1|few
TGTGCCAGCAGCCAAGCCATTCAAGCGGGAGGGCTGCCAGCCTCCTACAATGAGCAGTTCTTC
CASSQAIQAGGLPASYNEQFF
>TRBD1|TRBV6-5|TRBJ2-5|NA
TGTGCCAGCAGTTACTCGGGACAGGGCTGGGAGACCCAGTACTTC
CASSYSGQGWETQYF
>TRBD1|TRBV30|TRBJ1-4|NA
TGTGCCTGGAGCACTCCGGGACAGGGGATCGGGACTAATGAAAAACTGTTTTTT
CAWSTPGQGIGTNEKLFF
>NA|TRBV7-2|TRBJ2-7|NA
TGTGCCAGCAGCTGGAGACCAAGCTCCTACGAGCAGTACTTC
CASSWRPSSYEQYF
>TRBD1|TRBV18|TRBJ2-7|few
TGTGCCAGCTCACCGGACAGGGGTATCTACGAGCAGTACTTC
CASSPDRGIYEQYF
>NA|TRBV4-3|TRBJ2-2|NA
TGCGCCAGCAGCCAAGCCGTTTCTAGTAGTGAGGGGGAGCTGTTTTTT
CASSQAVSSSEGELFF
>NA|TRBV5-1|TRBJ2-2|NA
TGCGCCAGCAGCTCCCAGACAGGGAACACCGGGGAGCTGTTTTTT
CASSSQTGNTGELFF
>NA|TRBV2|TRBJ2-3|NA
TGTGCCAGCAGTAGGGACCGTCAGGCGCAGTATTTT
CASSRDRQAQYF
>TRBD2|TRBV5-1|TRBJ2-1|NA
TGCGCCAGCAGCTTCGGGACTAGCGGGAACAATGAGCAGTTCTTC
CASSFGTSGNNEQFF
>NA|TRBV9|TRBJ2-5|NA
TGTGCCAGCAGCTCCAGCAAGGAACAGGGGACCCAGTACTTC
CASSSSKEQGTQYF
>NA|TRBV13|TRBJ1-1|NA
TGTGCCAGCAGCCCACCGGTGGGGCCCCACACTGAAGCTTTCTTT
CASSPPVGPHTEAFF
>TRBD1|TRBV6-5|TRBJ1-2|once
TGTGCCAGCAGGTGGGACAGGGCCGACTATGGCTACACCTTC
CASRWDRADYGYTF
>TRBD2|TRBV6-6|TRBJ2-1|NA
TGTGCCAGCACCGGAGCGGGAGCTTACAATGAGCAGTTCTTC
CASTGAGAYNEQFF
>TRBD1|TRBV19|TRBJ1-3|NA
TGTGCCAGTAGTCCAGACAGGGGCTCTGGAAACACCATATATTTT
CASSPDRGSGNTIYF
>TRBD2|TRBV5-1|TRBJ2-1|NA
TGCGCCAGCAGCTTGAGGGCTAGCGGGAAAGACAATGAGCAGTTCTTC
CASSLRASGKDNEQFF
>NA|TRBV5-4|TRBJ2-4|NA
TGTGCCAGCAGCTTGTGGGGCTTGGGAAACATTCAGTACTTC
CASSLWGLGNIQYF
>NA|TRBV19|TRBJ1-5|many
TGTGCCAGTAACCCACGTCGGGGCAATCAGCCCCAGCATTTT
CASNPRRGNQPQHF
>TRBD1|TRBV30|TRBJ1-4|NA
TGTGCCTGGAGTACGGACAGGGATAATGAAAAACTGTTTTTT
CAWSTDRDNEKLFF
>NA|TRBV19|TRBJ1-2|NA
TGTGCCAGTAGTACGGCCGGGCCCAAAGTACGTGGCTACACCTTC
CASSTAGPKVRGYTF
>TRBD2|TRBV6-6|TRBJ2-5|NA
TGTGCCAGCAGTTCGACTAGCGGCCAAGAGACCCAGTACTTC
CASSSTSGQETQYF
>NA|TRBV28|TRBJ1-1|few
TGTGCCAGCAGTTTTCCAGGGAAGGTGAACACTGAAGCTTTCTTT
CASSFPGKVNTEAFF
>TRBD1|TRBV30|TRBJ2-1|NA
TGTGCCGAAGGACAGGGGGCGTGGGCCAGTGAGCAGTTCTTC
CAEGQGAWASEQFF
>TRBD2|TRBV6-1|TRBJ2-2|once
TGTGCCAGCAGTGGGAGTAGCGGGAGGGCCTGGGCCGGGGAGCTGTTTTTT
CASSGSSGRAWAGELFF
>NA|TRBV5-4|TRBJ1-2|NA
TGTGCCAGCACTGGGGGGACCCACTATGGCTACACCTTC
CASTGGTHYGYTF
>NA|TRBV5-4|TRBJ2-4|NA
TGTGCCAGCAGCTCGCTCCGGGACAGCGGGAACATTCAGTACTTC
CASSSLRDSGNIQYF
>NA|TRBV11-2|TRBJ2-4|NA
TGTGCCAGCACCCGAACGCGAGGAAGCATTCAGTACTTC
CASTRTRGSIQYF
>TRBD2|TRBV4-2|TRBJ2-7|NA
TGTGCCAGCAGCCAATATGGGACTAGCGGGGCCTACGAGCAGTACTTC
CASSQYGTSGAYEQYF